A selection of T cell receptor beta chains follows, all from one sample in a study of blood T cell repertoires in COVID-19. Clones were sequenced by immunoSEQ multiplex PCR, and TCRdb holds only the in-frame ones, with some missing. The sample holds about 350,000 clones, 87% seen once. Sample: peripheral blood. Receptors originate from a man aged 30 to 39 with COVID-19, enrolled during active disease. Each CDR3 is given with its conserved first and last residue. A D gene is named only where the DNA matches it firmly. Where a row states a size, it is once, few, many or the class of an expanded clone; other rows omit it.

clone_size	j_call	d_call	v_call	cdr3_aa	cdr3_nt
once	TRBJ1-2	NA	TRBV27	CASSSPRFGGYTF	TGTGCCAGCAGTTCACCGAGGTTTGGTGGCTACACCTTC
NA	TRBJ2-3	TRBD1	TRBV29-1	CSVPTGDGTDTQYF	TGCAGCGTTCCGACAGGGGATGGCACAGATACGCAGTATTTT
once	TRBJ2-5	NA	TRBV18	CASSPARTAETQYF	TGTGCCAGCTCACCCGCCAGGACAGCGGAGACCCAGTACTTC
NA	TRBJ2-7	TRBD1	TRBV18	CASSPGTGSTYEQYF	TGTGCCAGCTCACCTGGGACAGGCTCCACCTACGAGCAGTACTTC
NA	TRBJ2-2	NA	TRBV4-1	CASSPQGLGNTGELFF	TGCGCCAGCAGCCCTCAGGGGCTGGGAAACACCGGGGAGCTGTTTTTT
NA	TRBJ1-5	NA	TRBV7-2	CASSLVAGAGNQPQHF	TGTGCCAGCAGCTTAGTGGCGGGCGCGGGCAATCAGCCCCAGCATTTT
NA	TRBJ1-1	TRBD1	TRBV5-6	CASSWDRANTEAFF	TGTGCCAGCAGCTGGGACAGGGCGAACACTGAAGCTTTCTTT
NA	TRBJ1-3	NA	TRBV28	CASNGGNKAGNTIYF	TGTGCCAGCAACGGAGGGAACAAAGCTGGAAACACCATATATTTT
NA	TRBJ1-1	NA	TRBV5-8	CASSVTGIRWNTEAFF	TGTGCCAGCAGCGTGACAGGAATTCGTTGGAACACTGAAGCTTTCTTT
NA	TRBJ1-2	TRBD1	TRBV12-5	CASGFGDRINYGYTF	TGTGCTAGTGGTTTCGGGGACAGGATAAACTATGGCTACACCTTC
once	TRBJ1-3	TRBD1	TRBV28	CASSPRQGSGNTIYF	TGTGCCAGCAGTCCGCGACAGGGTTCCGGAAACACCATATATTTT
NA	TRBJ2-7	TRBD2	TRBV4-2	CASSQGAIAGGLSYEQYF	TGTGCCAGCAGCCAAGGGGCCATAGCGGGAGGCCTCTCCTACGAGCAGTACTTC
few	TRBJ1-5	TRBD1	TRBV2	CASSDRGQGVRSNQPQHF	TGTGCCAGCAGTGATAGAGGGCAGGGGGTAAGGAGCAATCAGCCCCAGCATTTT
NA	TRBJ2-1	TRBD2	TRBV28	CASSLGLAEGNEQFF	TGTGCCAGCAGTTTGGGACTAGCGGAGGGGAATGAGCAGTTCTTC
NA	TRBJ1-5	NA	TRBV6-5	CANGNSLQPQHF	TGTGCCAACGGGAATTCATTGCAGCCCCAGCATTTT
NA	TRBJ2-7	TRBD1	TRBV7-9	CASSGPRGRYEQYF	TGTGCCAGCAGCGGACCCAGGGGGCGGTACGAGCAGTACTTC
NA	TRBJ2-1	NA	TRBV19	CASSPRTYNEQFF	TGTGCCAGTAGTCCTAGGACTTACAATGAGCAGTTCTTC
NA	TRBJ2-5	TRBD2	TRBV4-3	CASSQGATSGSGQETQYF	TGCGCCAGCAGCCAAGGGGCGACTAGCGGGAGTGGGCAAGAGACCCAGTACTTC
few	TRBJ1-1	TRBD1	TRBV7-9	CASSFGGTGTGQNREAFF	TGTGCCAGCAGCTTTGGTGGGACCGGGACAGGGCAAAACCGTGAAGCTTTCTTT
NA	TRBJ1-5	TRBD1	TRBV19	CASSRGGSNQPQHF	TGTGCCAGTAGCCGAGGGGGCAGCAATCAGCCCCAGCATTTT
NA	TRBJ2-7	NA	TRBV27	CASSLTPFNEQYF	TGTGCCAGCAGTTTAACACCCTTTAACGAGCAGTACTTC
NA	TRBJ2-3	TRBD2	TRBV4-1	CASSQEFLAGTDTQYF	TGCGCCAGCAGCCAAGAGTTTCTAGCGGGAACAGATACGCAGTATTTT
once	TRBJ1-5	TRBD1	TRBV10-2	CASLPGQGVRPQHF	TGCGCCAGCCTTCCGGGACAGGGGGTACGGCCCCAGCATTTT
NA	TRBJ2-3	TRBD1	TRBV6-5	CASSSFGTGSTDTQYF	TGTGCCAGCAGTTCCTTCGGGACAGGGAGCACAGATACGCAGTATTTT